This T cell receptor (beta chain) was retrieved from a study of vaccination and CD4 T cells after COVID-19. Study information: Stimulation of the cells used overlapping spike peptide pools from SARS-CoV-2 and from the common cold coronaviruses HCoV-NL63, HCoV-OC43 and HCoV-229E.

The trim removed 0 bases at V and 12 bases at J, leaving 10 bases unmatched. The CDR3 has 15 residues. In germline, CDR1 is LGHNA, CDR2 YSLEER. CD4+ T cells that had been cultured provided DNA sequenced with the Oncomine TCR Beta short-read assay. From the PCR reads, TCRdb called clonotypes with MiXCR, one entry per CDR3 protein. The profile shows 15,000 to 20,000 distinct CDR3 sequences, about 61% of them singletons. Worth noting for this clonotype: Its antigen is undetermined.

Stated treatment: roughly 11-day PBMC culture with coronavirus spike peptide pools or control peptides (ViraFEST assay). The chain combines TRBV4-3 with TRBJ2-1; 8 bases align to TRBD2. This receptor was taken from a human donor who had recovered from COVID-19. The specimen sequenced was CD4+ T cells from blood, cultured in vitro. In DNA form, the CDR3 reads TGCGCCAGCAGCCAAGAAAGGACTAGCAGGTTGGGGCAGTTCTTC. Translating it yields CASSQERTSRLGQFF.